This is a list of T cell receptor beta chains from one sample in a study of cytomegalovirus exposure and HLA in healthy donors. The protocol was immunoSEQ multiplex PCR, while the TCRdb copy is restricted to in-frame clones and leaves out a portion. Seen here are 150,000 to 200,000 clones, 70% to 80% observed once, and the top ten hold more than 2%. Material for sequencing was PBMCs. Source of these receptors: a man aged 45-60 years in good health and CMV-seropositive. The CDR3 runs from the conserved cysteine through the conserved F or W. A D gene is named only where the DNA matches it firmly. Size is omitted from some rows. Given values are once, few, many or a class for expanded clones.

TRBV5-1	TRBD2	TRBJ2-5	few	CASSLSLAGGGETQYF	TGCGCCAGCAGCTTGTCCCTAGCGGGGGGCGGGGAGACCCAGTACTTC
TRBV6-5	NA	TRBJ1-4	NA	CASSYSGQNREKLFF	TGTGCCAGCAGTTACTCTGGGCAAAACAGGGAAAAACTGTTTTTT
TRBV5-1	TRBD2	TRBJ2-7	NA	CASSLGSGGPYEQYF	TGCGCCAGCAGCTTGGGTAGCGGGGGGCCCTACGAGCAGTACTTC
TRBV23-1	NA	TRBJ2-1	once	CASSQSNRLENFSSYNEQFF	TGCGCCAGCAGTCAATCTAATCGACTAGAGAACTTCAGCTCCTACAATGAGCAGTTCTTC
TRBV28	NA	TRBJ1-2	NA	CASGTLDGNYGYTF	TGTGCCAGCGGGACTTTGGATGGGAACTATGGCTACACCTTC
TRBV29-1	TRBD1	TRBJ1-1	NA	CSAERQGVLDTEAFF	TGCAGCGCCGAACGTCAGGGGGTGTTAGACACTGAAGCTTTCTTT
TRBV15	TRBD1	TRBJ1-5	NA	CATSKDRASNQPQHF	TGTGCCACCAGCAAAGACAGGGCTAGCAATCAGCCCCAGCATTTT
TRBV5-6	TRBD1	TRBJ1-1	NA	CASSPDSGTGQLAAFF	TGTGCCAGCAGCCCAGATTCCGGGACAGGGCAATTAGCGGCTTTCTTT
TRBV5-6	NA	TRBJ2-2	NA	CASSKGGRGYTGELFF	TGTGCCAGCAGCAAGGGAGGAAGGGGATACACCGGGGAGCTGTTTTTT
TRBV10-3	NA	TRBJ1-1	NA	CAISESLPPNTEAFF	TGTGCCATCAGTGAGTCGCTACCTCCGAACACTGAAGCTTTCTTT
TRBV4-1	NA	TRBJ2-2	NA	CASSQSRRGANTGELFF	TGCGCCAGCAGCCAAAGTCGGAGGGGAGCAAACACCGGGGAGCTGTTTTTT
TRBV6-5	NA	TRBJ1-1	NA	CASSYSGETTEAFF	TGTGCCAGCAGTTACTCTGGGGAGACCACTGAAGCTTTCTTT
TRBV5-4	TRBD2	TRBJ2-1	NA	CASSSKEGLANEQFF	TGTGCCAGCAGCTCCAAAGAGGGACTAGCCAATGAGCAGTTCTTC
TRBV6-1	NA	TRBJ2-3	NA	CASSVGPGSTDTQYF	TGTGCCAGCAGTGTGGGTCCAGGTTCCACAGATACGCAGTATTTT
TRBV28	TRBD1	TRBJ1-5	NA	CASRTGTGEFNQPQHF	TGTGCCAGCAGGACCGGGACAGGGGAATTCAATCAGCCCCAGCATTTT
TRBV5-4	TRBD2	TRBJ2-5	NA	CASSLAAGRGGQETQYF	TGTGCCAGCAGCTTGGCTGCTGGGCGGGGGGGCCAAGAGACCCAGTACTTC
TRBV5-1	NA	TRBJ1-3	NA	CASSLASKTSGNTIYF	TGCGCCAGCAGCTTGGCCAGTAAAACCTCTGGAAACACCATATATTTT
TRBV7-9	TRBD2	TRBJ2-5	NA	CASTQWGEGAQYF	TGTGCCAGCACCCAGTGGGGGGAGGGAGCCCAGTACTTC
TRBV9	NA	TRBJ2-7	NA	CASSPQGGAYEQYF	TGTGCCAGCAGCCCCCAGGGGGGAGCCTACGAGCAGTACTTC
TRBV4-2	NA	TRBJ1-2	NA	CASSQGHGVVYGYTF	TGTGCCAGCAGCCAGGGACATGGGGTCGTCTATGGCTACACCTTC
TRBV28	TRBD1	TRBJ1-2	few	CASSAGTAYGYTF	TGTGCCAGCAGTGCCGGGACAGCCTATGGCTACACCTTC
TRBV10-2	NA	TRBJ2-2	few	CASSVGAGRTGELFF	TGCGCCAGCAGTGTCGGGGCGGGGAGGACCGGGGAGCTGTTTTTT
TRBV19	TRBD1	TRBJ1-5	NA	CASSIRGQVNQPQHF	TGTGCCAGTAGTATCAGGGGGCAGGTCAATCAGCCCCAGCATTTT
TRBV21-1	NA	TRBJ1-6	NA	CASTLGTGHNSPLHF	TGTGCCAGCACCCTCGGGACAGGACATAATTCACCCCTCCACTTT
TRBV18	NA	TRBJ1-6	NA	CASSPNGPYNSPLHF	TGTGCCAGCTCACCTAATGGCCCCTATAATTCACCCCTCCACTTT
TRBV11-2	NA	TRBJ2-5	NA	CASSLPRGRQETQYF	TGTGCCAGCAGCCTGCCGCGGGGGCGGCAAGAGACCCAGTACTTC
TRBV19	NA	TRBJ2-7	NA	CASSSGFGPGYEQYF	TGTGCCAGTAGTTCGGGATTTGGACCGGGGTACGAGCAGTACTTC
TRBV6-1	NA	TRBJ1-3	few	CASSELAVAGNTIYF	TGTGCCAGCAGTGAATTGGCGGTCGCTGGAAACACCATATATTTT
TRBV11-2	TRBD2	TRBJ2-3	few	CASSSGLVPTDTQYF	TGTGCCAGCAGCTCCGGACTAGTCCCCACAGATACGCAGTATTTT
TRBV19	NA	TRBJ1-2	NA	CASSISDGQIYGYTF	TGTGCCAGTAGTATCTCTGACGGACAAATCTATGGCTACACCTTC
TRBV6-5	NA	TRBJ1-2	NA	CASRQWAALYYGYTF	TGTGCCAGCAGGCAGTGGGCAGCACTCTACTATGGCTACACCTTC
TRBV7-2	NA	TRBJ1-5	NA	CASSLGGSNNQPQHF	TGTGCCAGCAGCTTAGGAGGGAGTAACAATCAGCCCCAGCATTTT
TRBV11-2	NA	TRBJ1-5	NA	CASSLEPNIHQPQHF	TGTGCCAGCAGCTTAGAACCCAACATCCATCAGCCCCAGCATTTT
TRBV7-9	NA	TRBJ2-3	NA	CASSLAAQGRPRTDTQYF	TGTGCCAGCAGCTTAGCGGCTCAGGGAAGGCCCCGCACAGATACGCAGTATTTT
TRBV7-3	NA	TRBJ2-5	NA	CASSFLGLVQETQYF	TGTGCCAGCAGCTTTCTTGGACTCGTTCAAGAGACCCAGTACTTC
TRBV19	NA	TRBJ1-5	NA	CASSIDSHGTLNQPQHF	TGTGCCAGTAGTATTGACTCTCATGGAACGCTGAATCAGCCCCAGCATTTT
TRBV2	TRBD1	TRBJ1-2	NA	CASSESGRGRGGYTF	TGTGCCAGCAGTGAATCGGGCAGGGGGCGAGGTGGCTACACCTTC
TRBV10-3	NA	TRBJ1-1	NA	CAISAGTGGVTEAFF	TGTGCCATCAGTGCAGGGACGGGGGGAGTTACTGAAGCTTTCTTT
TRBV5-4	TRBD1	TRBJ2-7	once	CASSLGGTGSIHEQYF	TGTGCCAGCAGCTTGGGGGGGACAGGGTCTATCCACGAGCAGTACTTC
TRBV7-9	TRBD1	TRBJ2-7	NA	CASSFTGGHYEQYF	TGTGCCAGCAGCTTCACAGGGGGCCACTACGAGCAGTACTTC
TRBV7-2	NA	TRBJ2-3	NA	CASSPEGSFTDTQYF	TGTGCCAGCAGCCCAGAGGGCTCGTTCACAGATACGCAGTATTTT
TRBV9	NA	TRBJ2-1	NA	CASSVVGRYNEQFF	TGTGCCAGCAGCGTAGTGGGCCGCTACAATGAGCAGTTCTTC
TRBV5-1	TRBD1	TRBJ1-1	NA	CASSLALGQGISNTEAFF	TGCGCCAGCAGCTTGGCCTTAGGACAGGGGATATCGAACACTGAAGCTTTCTTT
TRBV10-3	NA	TRBJ1-5	NA	CAISENSGSQPQHF	TGTGCCATCAGTGAGAACTCCGGGTCTCAGCCCCAGCATTTT
TRBV4-3	TRBD1	TRBJ2-7	NA	CASSLQVDRAYEQYF	TGCGCCAGCAGTCTCCAAGTCGACAGGGCCTACGAGCAGTACTTC